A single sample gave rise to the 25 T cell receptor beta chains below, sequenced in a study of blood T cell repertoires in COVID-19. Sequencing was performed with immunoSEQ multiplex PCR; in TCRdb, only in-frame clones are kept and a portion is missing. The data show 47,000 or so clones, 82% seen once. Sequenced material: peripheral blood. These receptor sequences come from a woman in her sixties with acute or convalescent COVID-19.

The CDR3 reads CASSPGQYNSPLHF. The CDR3 DNA sequence: TGTGCCAGCAGCCCGGGACAGTATAATTCACCCCTCCACTTT. J is TRBJ1-6 and V is TRBV9, with TRBD1 identical over 7 bases. V lost 4 bases, J lost 4 bases, and 2 bases stayed unmatched. The CDR3 is 14 amino acids. Germline V gives CDR1 SGDLS, CDR2 YYNGEE.

In nucleotides, the CDR3 is TGTGCCAGTATCCCCCCCCACTCCACTGAAGCTTTCTTT. Translation gives CASIPPHSTEAFF. This sequence joins TRBV19 and TRBJ1-1, with D unresolved. Germline lookup yields CDR1 LNHDA and CDR2 SQIVND (reference sequence). The V gene lost 7 bases and the J gene lost 4 bases, with 13 bases spanning the gap. The CDR3 runs 13 residues.

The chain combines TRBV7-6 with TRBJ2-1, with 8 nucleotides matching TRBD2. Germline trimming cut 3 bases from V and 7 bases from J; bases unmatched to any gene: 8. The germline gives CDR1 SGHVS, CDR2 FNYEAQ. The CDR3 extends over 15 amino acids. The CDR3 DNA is TGTGCCAGCAGCTTGACCGGGGGCGGGGGGAATGAGCAGTTCTTC. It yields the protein CASSLTGGGGNEQFF.

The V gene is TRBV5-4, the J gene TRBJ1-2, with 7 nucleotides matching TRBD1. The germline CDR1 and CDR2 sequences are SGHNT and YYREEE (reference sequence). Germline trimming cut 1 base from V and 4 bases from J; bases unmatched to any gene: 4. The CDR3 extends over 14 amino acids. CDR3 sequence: CASSLSTGAYGYTF. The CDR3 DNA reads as TGTGCCAGCAGCTTGAGTACAGGGGCCTATGGCTACACCTTC.

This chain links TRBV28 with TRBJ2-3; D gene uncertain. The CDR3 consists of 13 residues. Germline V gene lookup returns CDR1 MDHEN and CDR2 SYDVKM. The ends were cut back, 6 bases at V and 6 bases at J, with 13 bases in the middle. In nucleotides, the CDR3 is TGTGCCAGCAGCATCCCCCAGGTTGATACGCAGTATTTT. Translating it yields CASSIPQVDTQYF.

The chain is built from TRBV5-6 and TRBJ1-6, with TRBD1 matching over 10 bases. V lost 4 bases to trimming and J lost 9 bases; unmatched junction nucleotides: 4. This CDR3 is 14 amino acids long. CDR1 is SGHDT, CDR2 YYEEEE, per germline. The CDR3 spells CASSPGTGASPLHF. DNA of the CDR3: TGTGCCAGCAGCCCCGGGACAGGGGCTTCACCCCTCCACTTT.

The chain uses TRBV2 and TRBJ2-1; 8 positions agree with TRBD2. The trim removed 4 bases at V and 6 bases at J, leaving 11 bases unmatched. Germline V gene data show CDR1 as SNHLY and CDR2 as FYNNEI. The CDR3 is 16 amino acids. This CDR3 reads CASSGSPSGSTNEQFF. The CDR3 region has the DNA TGTGCCAGCAGTGGTTCCCCTAGCGGGTCAACCAATGAGCAGTTCTTC.

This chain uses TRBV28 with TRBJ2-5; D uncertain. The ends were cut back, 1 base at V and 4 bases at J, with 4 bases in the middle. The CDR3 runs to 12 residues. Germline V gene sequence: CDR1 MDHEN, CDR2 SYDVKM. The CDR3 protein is CASSLFRETQYF. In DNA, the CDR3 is TGTGCCAGCAGTTTATTTCGAGAGACCCAGTACTTC.

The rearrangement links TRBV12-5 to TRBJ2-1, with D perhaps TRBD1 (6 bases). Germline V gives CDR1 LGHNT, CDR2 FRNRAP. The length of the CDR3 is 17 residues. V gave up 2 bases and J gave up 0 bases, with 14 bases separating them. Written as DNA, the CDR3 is TGTGCTAGTGGTTTGCCCCGGACAGAGAGCTCCTACAATGAGCAGTTCTTC. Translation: CASGLPRTESSYNEQFF. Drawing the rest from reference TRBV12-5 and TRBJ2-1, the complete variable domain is DARVTQTPRHKVTEMGQEVTMRCQPILGHNTVFWYRQTMMQGLELLAYFRNRAPLDDSGMPKDRFSAEMPDATLATLKIQPSEPRDSAVYFCASGLPRTESSYNEQFFGPGTRLTVL.

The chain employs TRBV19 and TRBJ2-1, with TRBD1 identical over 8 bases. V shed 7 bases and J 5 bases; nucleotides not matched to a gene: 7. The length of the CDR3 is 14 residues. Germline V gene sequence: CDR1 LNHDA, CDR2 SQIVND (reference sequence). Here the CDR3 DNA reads TGTGCCAGTACCTCGGGACAGGAAGACAATGAGCAGTTCTTC. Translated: CASTSGQEDNEQFF.

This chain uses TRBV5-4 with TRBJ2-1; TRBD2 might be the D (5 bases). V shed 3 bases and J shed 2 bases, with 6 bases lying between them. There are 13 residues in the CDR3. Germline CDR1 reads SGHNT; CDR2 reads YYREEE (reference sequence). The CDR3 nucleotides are TGTGCCAGCAGCTCCGGGACCTACAATGAGCAGTTCTTC. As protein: CASSSGTYNEQFF.

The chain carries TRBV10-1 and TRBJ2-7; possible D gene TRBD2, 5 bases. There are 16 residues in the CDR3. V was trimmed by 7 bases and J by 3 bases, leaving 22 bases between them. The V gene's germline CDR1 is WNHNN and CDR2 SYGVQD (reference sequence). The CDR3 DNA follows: TGCGCCAGCACTCGGGATGGCTGTACGGCTCTCTACGAGCAGTACTTC. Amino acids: CASTRDGCTALYEQYF.

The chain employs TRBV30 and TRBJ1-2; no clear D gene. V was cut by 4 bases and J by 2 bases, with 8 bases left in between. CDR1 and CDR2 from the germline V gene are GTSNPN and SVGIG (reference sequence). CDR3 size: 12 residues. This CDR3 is CAWTIGNYGYTF. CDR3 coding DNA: TGTGCCTGGACAATCGGGAACTATGGCTACACCTTC.

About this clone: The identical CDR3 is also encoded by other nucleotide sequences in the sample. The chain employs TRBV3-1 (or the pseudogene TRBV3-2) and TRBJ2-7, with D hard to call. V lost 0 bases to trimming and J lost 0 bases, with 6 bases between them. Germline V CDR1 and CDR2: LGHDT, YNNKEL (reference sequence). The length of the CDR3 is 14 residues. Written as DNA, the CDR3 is TGTGCCAGCAGCCAAGATCTGAGCTCCTACGAGCAGTACTTC. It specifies CASSQDLSSYEQYF.

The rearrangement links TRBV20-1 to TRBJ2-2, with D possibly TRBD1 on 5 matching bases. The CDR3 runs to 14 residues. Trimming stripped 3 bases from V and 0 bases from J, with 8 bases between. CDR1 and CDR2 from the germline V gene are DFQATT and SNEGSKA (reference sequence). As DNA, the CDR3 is TGCAGTGCTAGTAAGACAGCGAACACCGGGGAGCTGTTTTTT. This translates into CSASKTANTGELFF.

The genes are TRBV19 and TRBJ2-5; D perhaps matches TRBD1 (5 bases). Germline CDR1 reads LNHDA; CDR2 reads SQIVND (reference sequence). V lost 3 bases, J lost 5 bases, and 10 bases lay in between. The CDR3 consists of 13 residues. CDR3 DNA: TGTGCCAGTAGTATCAGGGCTTGGGAGACCCAGTACTTC. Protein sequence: CASSIRAWETQYF.

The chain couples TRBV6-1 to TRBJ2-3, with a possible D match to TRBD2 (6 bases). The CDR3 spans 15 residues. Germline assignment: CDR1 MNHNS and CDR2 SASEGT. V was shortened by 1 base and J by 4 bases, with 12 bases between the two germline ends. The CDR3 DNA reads TGTGCCAGCAGTGAAGTTCTAGCGCGGGCAGATACGCAGTATTTT. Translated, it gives CASSEVLARADTQYF.

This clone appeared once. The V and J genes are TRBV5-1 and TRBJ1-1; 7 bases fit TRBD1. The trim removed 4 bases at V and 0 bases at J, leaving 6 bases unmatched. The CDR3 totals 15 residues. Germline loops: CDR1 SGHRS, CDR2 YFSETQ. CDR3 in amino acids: CASSKGQVMNTEAFF. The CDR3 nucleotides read TGCGCCAGCAGCAAAGGACAGGTCATGAACACTGAAGCTTTCTTT.

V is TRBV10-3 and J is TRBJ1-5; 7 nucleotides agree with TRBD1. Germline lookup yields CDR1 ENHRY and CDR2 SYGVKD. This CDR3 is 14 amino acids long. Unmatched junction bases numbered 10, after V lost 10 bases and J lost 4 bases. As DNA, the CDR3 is TGTGCCACCAGACAGGGCTCCACAAATCAGCCCCAGCATTTT. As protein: CATRQGSTNQPQHF.

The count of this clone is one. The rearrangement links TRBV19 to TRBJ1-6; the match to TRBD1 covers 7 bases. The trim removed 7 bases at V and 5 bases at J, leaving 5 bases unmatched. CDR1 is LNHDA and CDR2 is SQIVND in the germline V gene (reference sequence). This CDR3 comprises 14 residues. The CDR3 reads CASKGTVNNSPLHF. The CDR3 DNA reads TGTGCCAGTAAAGGGACAGTGAATAATTCACCCCTCCACTTT.

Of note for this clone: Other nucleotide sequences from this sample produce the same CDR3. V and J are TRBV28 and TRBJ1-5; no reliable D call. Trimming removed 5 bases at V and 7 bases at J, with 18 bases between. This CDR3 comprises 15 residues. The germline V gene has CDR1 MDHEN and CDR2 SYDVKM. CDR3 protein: CASSPTRGGWQPQHF. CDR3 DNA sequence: TGTGCCAGCAGTCCCACCCGTGGAGGGTGGCAGCCCCAGCATTTT.

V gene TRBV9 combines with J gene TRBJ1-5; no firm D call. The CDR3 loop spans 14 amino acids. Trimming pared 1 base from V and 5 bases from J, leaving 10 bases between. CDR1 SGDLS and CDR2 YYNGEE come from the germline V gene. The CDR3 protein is CASSVSIGDQPQHF. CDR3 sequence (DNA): TGTGCCAGCAGCGTAAGTATCGGGGATCAGCCCCAGCATTTT.

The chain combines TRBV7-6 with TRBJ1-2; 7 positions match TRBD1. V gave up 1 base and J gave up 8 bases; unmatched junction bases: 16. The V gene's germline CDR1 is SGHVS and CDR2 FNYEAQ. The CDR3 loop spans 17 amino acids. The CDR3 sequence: CASSLGLLRGRIGGYTF. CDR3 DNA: TGTGCCAGCAGCTTAGGACTGCTTAGGGGGCGGATAGGAGGCTACACCTTC.

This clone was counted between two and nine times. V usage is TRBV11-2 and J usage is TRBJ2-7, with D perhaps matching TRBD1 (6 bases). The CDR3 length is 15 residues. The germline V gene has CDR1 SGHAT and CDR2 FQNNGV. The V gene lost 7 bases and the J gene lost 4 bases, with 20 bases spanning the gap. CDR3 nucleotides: TGTGCCAGCACCTCAAAGGGGACAAGTCGGTACGAGCAGTACTTC. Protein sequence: CASTSKGTSRYEQYF.

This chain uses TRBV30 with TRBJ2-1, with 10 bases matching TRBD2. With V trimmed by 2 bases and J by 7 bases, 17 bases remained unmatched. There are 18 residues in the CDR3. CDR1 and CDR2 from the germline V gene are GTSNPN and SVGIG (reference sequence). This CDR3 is CAWSLPKGAGGPRNEQFF. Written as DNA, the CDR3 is TGTGCCTGGAGTCTCCCAAAGGGAGCGGGAGGGCCAAGAAATGAGCAGTTCTTC.